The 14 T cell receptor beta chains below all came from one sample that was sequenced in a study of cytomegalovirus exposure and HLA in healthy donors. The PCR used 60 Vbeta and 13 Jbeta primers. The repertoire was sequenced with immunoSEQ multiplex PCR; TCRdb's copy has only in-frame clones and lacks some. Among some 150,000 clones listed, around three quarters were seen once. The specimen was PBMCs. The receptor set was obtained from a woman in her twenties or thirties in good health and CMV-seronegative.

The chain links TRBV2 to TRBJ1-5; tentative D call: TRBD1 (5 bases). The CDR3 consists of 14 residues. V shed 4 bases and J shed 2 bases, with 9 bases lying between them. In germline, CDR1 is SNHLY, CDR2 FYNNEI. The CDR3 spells CASSADRGNQPQHF. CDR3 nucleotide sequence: TGTGCCAGCAGTGCCGACAGAGGCAATCAGCCCCAGCATTTT.

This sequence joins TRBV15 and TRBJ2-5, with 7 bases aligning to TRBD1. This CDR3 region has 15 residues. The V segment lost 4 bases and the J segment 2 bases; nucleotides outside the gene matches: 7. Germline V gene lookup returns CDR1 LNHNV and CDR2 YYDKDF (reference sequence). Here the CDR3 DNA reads TGTGCCACCAGCATGACAGGGAGTCGTCAAGAGACCCAGTACTTC. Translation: CATSMTGSRQETQYF.

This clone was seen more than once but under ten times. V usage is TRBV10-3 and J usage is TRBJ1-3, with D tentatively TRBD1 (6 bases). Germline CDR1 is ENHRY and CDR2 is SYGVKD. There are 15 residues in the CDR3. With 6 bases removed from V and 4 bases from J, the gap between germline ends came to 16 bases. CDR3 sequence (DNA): TGTGCCATCAGCAGTACAGGGTCTCACGGAAACACCATATATTTT. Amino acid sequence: CAISSTGSHGNTIYF.

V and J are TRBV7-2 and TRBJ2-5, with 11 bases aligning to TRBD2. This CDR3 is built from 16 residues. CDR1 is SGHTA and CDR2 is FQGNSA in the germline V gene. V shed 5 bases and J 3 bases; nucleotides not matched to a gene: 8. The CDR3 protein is CASSHPKTSGKETQYF. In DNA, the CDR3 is TGTGCCAGCAGCCATCCGAAGACTAGCGGGAAAGAGACCCAGTACTTC. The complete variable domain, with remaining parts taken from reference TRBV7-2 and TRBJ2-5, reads GAGVSQSPSNKVTEKGKDVELRCDPISGHTALYWYRQSLGQGLEFLIYFQGNSAPDKSGLPSDRFSAERTGGSVSTLTIQRTQQEDSAVYLCASSHPKTSGKETQYFGPGTRLLVL.

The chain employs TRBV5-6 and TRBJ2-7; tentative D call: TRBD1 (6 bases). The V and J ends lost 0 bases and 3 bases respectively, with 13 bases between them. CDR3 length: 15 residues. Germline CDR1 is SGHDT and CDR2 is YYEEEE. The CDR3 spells CASSLEVGASYEQYF. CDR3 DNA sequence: TGTGCCAGCAGCTTGGAGGTGGGGGCCAGCTACGAGCAGTACTTC.

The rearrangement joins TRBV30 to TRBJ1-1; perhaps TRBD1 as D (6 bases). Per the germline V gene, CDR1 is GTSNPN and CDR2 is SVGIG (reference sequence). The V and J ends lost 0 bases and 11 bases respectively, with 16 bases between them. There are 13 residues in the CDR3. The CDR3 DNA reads TGTGCCTGGAGTGTACAGGGAGGGTTTAGGGCTTTCTTT. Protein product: CAWSVQGGFRAFF.

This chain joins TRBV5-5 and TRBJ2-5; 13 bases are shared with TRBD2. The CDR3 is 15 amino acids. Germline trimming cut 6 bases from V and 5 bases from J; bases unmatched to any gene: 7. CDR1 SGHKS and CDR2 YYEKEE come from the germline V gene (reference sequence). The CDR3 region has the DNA TGTGCCAGCATCTCACTAGCGGGGGGGAGCGAGACCCAGTACTTC. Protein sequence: CASISLAGGSETQYF.

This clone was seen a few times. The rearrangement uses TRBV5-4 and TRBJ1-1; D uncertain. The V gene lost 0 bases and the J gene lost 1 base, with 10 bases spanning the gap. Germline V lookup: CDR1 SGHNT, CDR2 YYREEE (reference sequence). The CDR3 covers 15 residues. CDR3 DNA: TGTGCCAGCAGCTTGGCCGCAAGAGGGAACACTGAAGCTTTCTTT. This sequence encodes CASSLAARGNTEAFF.

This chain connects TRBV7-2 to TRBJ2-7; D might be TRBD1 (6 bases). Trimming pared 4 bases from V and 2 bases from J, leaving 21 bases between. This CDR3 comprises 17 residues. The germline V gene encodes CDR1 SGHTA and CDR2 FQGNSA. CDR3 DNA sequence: TGTGCCAGCAGCTCCCAGCATTTGACAGGCTTAGCCTACGAGCAGTACTTC. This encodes CASSSQHLTGLAYEQYF.

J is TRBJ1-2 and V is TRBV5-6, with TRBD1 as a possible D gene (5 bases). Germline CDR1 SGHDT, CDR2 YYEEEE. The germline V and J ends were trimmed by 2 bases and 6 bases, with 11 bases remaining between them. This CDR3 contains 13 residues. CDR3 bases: TGTGCCAGCAGCTTTGGCAGGGAAAATGGCTACACCTTC. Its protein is CASSFGRENGYTF.

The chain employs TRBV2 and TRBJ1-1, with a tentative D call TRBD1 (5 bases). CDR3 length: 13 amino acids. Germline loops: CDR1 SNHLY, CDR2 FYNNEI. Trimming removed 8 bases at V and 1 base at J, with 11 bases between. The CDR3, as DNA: TGTGCCAGCGAACAGGAAAAGAACACTGAAGCTTTCTTT. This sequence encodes CASEQEKNTEAFF.

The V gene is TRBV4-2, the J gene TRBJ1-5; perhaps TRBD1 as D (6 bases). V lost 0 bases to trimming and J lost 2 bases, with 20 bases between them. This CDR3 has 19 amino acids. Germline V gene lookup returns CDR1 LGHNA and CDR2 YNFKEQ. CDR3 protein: CASSQEGRGNWGGNQPQHF. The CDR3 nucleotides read TGTGCCAGCAGCCAAGAAGGGAGGGGGAACTGGGGGGGCAATCAGCCCCAGCATTTT.

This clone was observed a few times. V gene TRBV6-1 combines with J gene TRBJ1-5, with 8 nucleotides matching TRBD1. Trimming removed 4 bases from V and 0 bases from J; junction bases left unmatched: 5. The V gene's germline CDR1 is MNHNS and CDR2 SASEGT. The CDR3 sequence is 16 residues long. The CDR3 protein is CASSVMGQASNQPQHF. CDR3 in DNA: TGTGCCAGCAGTGTAATGGGACAGGCTAGCAATCAGCCCCAGCATTTT.

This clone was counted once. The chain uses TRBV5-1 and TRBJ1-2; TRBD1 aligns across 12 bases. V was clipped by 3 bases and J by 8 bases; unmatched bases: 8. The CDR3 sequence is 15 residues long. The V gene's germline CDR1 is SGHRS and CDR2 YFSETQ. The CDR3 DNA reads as TGCGCCAGCAGCTCCGGGACAGGGGGCCGGCGGGGCTACACCTTC. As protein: CASSSGTGGRRGYTF.